Listed here are 18 T cell receptor beta chains from one sample, sequenced in a study of blood T cell repertoires in COVID-19 (TCRdb year 2020). Library preparation used the immunoSEQ multiplex PCR assay. TCRdb obtained this table from immuneACCESS and retained in-frame rearrangements with V and J assigned. These tables miss some clones; where compared with another copy, unresolved V genes account for less than half of the shortfall, and the remainder is unexplained. This sample holds about 440,000 clones; nearly 90% were observed only once. The ten top clones hold over 1.5% of the sample. The sequencing input was PBMCs or T cells enriched from blood (not recorded which). The receptors were sampled from a young woman with acute COVID-19.

CDR3 region: CASSLDRTGTGANVLTF. CDR3 DNA: TGTGCCAGCAGCTTAGACCGAACAGGGACTGGGGCCAACGTCCTGACTTTC. The rearrangement links TRBV11-3 to TRBJ2-6; D might be TRBD1 (6 bases). The germline V and J ends were trimmed by 0 bases and 2 bases, with 11 bases remaining between them. The CDR3 loop spans 17 amino acids. The germline gives CDR1 SGHNT, CDR2 YENEEA.

This chain connects TRBV20-1 to TRBJ2-2; D is unclear. Germline CDR1 DFQATT, CDR2 SNEGSKA (reference sequence). The V and J ends lost 3 bases and 0 bases respectively, with 8 bases between them. This CDR3 region has 14 residues. CDR3 sequence: CSASTRSNTGELFF. CDR3 nucleotide sequence: TGCAGTGCTAGTACCAGATCGAACACCGGGGAGCTGTTTTTT.

The rearrangement uses TRBV7-9 and TRBJ2-5; D may be TRBD1 (7 bases). The CDR3 length is 14 residues. Trimming took off 5 bases at V and 5 bases at J, with 15 bases between the two ends. Per germline, CDR1 SEHNR and CDR2 FQNEAQ (reference sequence). CDR3 sequence: CASSPTGAGETQYF. The CDR3 coding sequence is TGTGCCAGCAGCCCAACAGGGGCGGGGGAGACCCAGTACTTC.

The V call is TRBV28, the J call TRBJ1-1, with 9 positions matching TRBD1. With V trimmed by 6 bases and J by 7 bases, 9 bases remained unmatched. Germline lookup yields CDR1 MDHEN and CDR2 SYDVKM. The CDR3 runs 14 residues. For the CDR3, the DNA is TGTGCCAGCAGCTCGACAGGGGGTAGGCTTGAAGCTTTCTTT. It is translated as CASSSTGGRLEAFF.

The rearrangement joins TRBV5-8 to TRBJ2-1, with 8 bases fitting TRBD2. Germline loops: CDR1 SGHTS, CDR2 YDEGEE. With V trimmed by 6 bases and J by 7 bases, 6 bases remained unmatched. The length of the CDR3 is 13 residues. The CDR3 sequence is CASTSRGGNEQFF. In DNA form, the CDR3 reads TGTGCCAGCACCTCACGGGGGGGGAATGAGCAGTTCTTC.

The rearrangement links TRBV7-2 to TRBJ1-5; tentative D call: TRBD1 (5 bases). Germline V gene data show CDR1 as SGHTA and CDR2 as FQGNSA. This CDR3 has 14 residues. The V end was cut by 6 bases, the J end by 3 bases, with 12 bases between. The CDR3 protein is CASRPDRNNQPQHF. CDR3 coding DNA: TGTGCCAGCAGACCTGACAGAAACAATCAGCCCCAGCATTTT.

V gene TRBV21-1 combines with J gene TRBJ1-5. TRBV21-1 is classified as a pseudogene. This CDR3 is built from 17 residues. CDR3 nucleotides: TGTGCCAGCAGCAAATTCTGGGCGGGCCATAGCAATCAGCCCCAGCATTTT. Translation gives CASSKFWAGHSNQPQHF.

This chain connects TRBV5-3 to TRBJ1-1; D is perhaps TRBD1 (6 bases). TRBV5-3 is noted as an ORF with a role that remains uncertain. CDR3 length: 14 amino acids. Trimming pared 4 bases from V and 1 base from J, leaving 11 bases between. This CDR3 reads CARSPEDRNTEAFF. The CDR3 nucleotides are TGTGCCAGAAGCCCGGAGGACAGGAACACTGAAGCTTTCTTT.

The chain is built from TRBV4-1 and TRBJ1-2; D remains unclear. This CDR3 is 13 amino acids long. Germline V gene lookup returns CDR1 MGHRA and CDR2 YSYEKL. Trimming took off 4 bases at V and 2 bases at J, with 8 bases between the two ends. The CDR3 region is CASSPLRNYGYTF. The CDR3 bases are TGCGCCAGCAGCCCCCTGAGAAACTATGGCTACACCTTC.

The chain links TRBV7-9 to TRBJ2-5, with 8 bases matching TRBD2. This CDR3 region has 13 residues. The junction had 9 bases not matched to a gene; V was cut back by 6 bases and J by 9 bases. Germline V gene data show CDR1 as SEHNR and CDR2 as FQNEAQ (reference sequence). CDR3 loop: CASRNSGEVPQYF. The CDR3 nucleotides read TGTGCCAGCAGAAATAGCGGGGAAGTGCCCCAGTACTTC.

The chain uses TRBV3-1 (or the pseudogene TRBV3-2) and TRBJ2-5, with 9 bases matching TRBD2. Trimming took 1 base from V and 4 from J; bases not matched to a gene: 4. The CDR3 has 15 amino acids. CDR1 and CDR2 from the germline V gene are LGHDT and YNNKEL (reference sequence). In DNA form, the CDR3 reads TGTGCCAGCAGCCAAGTAGCGGGGGTATTAGAGACCCAGTACTTC. Translation gives CASSQVAGVLETQYF.

The CDR3 bases are TGCAGTGCTAGTGGACTAGCGGGAAATGAGCAGTTCTTC. Amino acid sequence: CSASGLAGNEQFF. The chain uses TRBV20-1 and TRBJ2-1, with 12 nucleotides matching TRBD2. Germline V gene sequence: CDR1 DFQATT, CDR2 SNEGSKA (reference sequence). J lost 7 bases, V lost 3 bases, and 1 base had no gene match. This CDR3 contains 13 residues.

J is TRBJ2-7 and V is TRBV10-1, with D possibly TRBD1 on 6 matching bases. The CDR3 covers 12 residues. Trimming cost V 5 bases and J 4 bases, with 9 bases left between them. Germline assignment: CDR1 WNHNN and CDR2 SYGVQD (reference sequence). CDR3 nucleotides: TGCGCCAGCAGTCCCGGACAGTACGAGCAGTACTTC. It encodes CASSPGQYEQYF.

This chain connects TRBV28 to TRBJ1-4; tentatively, D is TRBD1 (6 bases). CDR1 and CDR2 from the germline V gene are MDHEN and SYDVKM. V was cut by 6 bases and J by 8 bases, with 10 bases left in between. This CDR3 comprises 12 residues. This chain's CDR3 is CASRQGFEKLFF. The CDR3 DNA reads as TGTGCCAGCAGGCAGGGGTTCGAAAAACTGTTTTTT.

The gene calls are TRBV19 and TRBJ2-3; 10 bases match TRBD2. Germline V CDR1 and CDR2: LNHDA, SQIVND (reference sequence). This CDR3 spans 16 amino acids. Losses at the gene ends were 5 bases for V and 5 bases for J; bases not matched to a gene: 10. The CDR3 nucleotides are TGTGCCAGTAGTGGTAGCGGGGGGTCCCCCGTAGATACGCAGTATTTT. Its translation is CASSGSGGSPVDTQYF.

The chain links TRBV9 to TRBJ2-3, with D maybe TRBD2 (6 bases). The V gene lost 4 bases and the J gene lost 2 bases, with 11 bases spanning the gap. CDR1 and CDR2 (germline): SGDLS, YYNGEE. The CDR3 spans 14 residues. The CDR3 region has the DNA TGTGCCAGCAGCCCCCGGGGGTCCACAGATACGCAGTATTTT. It translates to CASSPRGSTDTQYF.

The rearrangement joins TRBV5-1 to TRBJ2-7; 12 bases match TRBD1. Unmatched junction bases numbered 12, after V lost 3 bases and J lost 5 bases. The CDR3 is made up of 17 amino acids. Germline CDR1 SGHRS, CDR2 YFSETQ. CDR3 DNA sequence: TGCGCCAGCAGCTGGGGACAGGGGGCTGTCCAGTGGCACGAGCAGTACTTC. It encodes CASSWGQGAVQWHEQYF.

The chain couples TRBV11-2 to TRBJ2-1; TRBD1 matches 9 bases. This CDR3 is built from 19 residues. Germline V gene sequence: CDR1 SGHAT, CDR2 FQNNGV. The trim removed 1 base at V and 2 bases at J, leaving 12 bases unmatched. The CDR3 nucleotides are TGTGCCAGCAGCTTAGGCCTGTACGTGGGACAGGGACCCTACAATGAGCAGTTCTTC. The encoded protein is CASSLGLYVGQGPYNEQFF.